What follows describes a single TCR beta chain. The target antigen is unknown. Reprocessing the 5' RACE reads, TCRdb reports a single entry for every CDR3 protein and omits DNA. The listing records over 100,000 distinct CDR3 sequences. This sample stems from a study of monozygotic twins with inflammatory bowel disease. Regarding the study as a whole: Clonotypes shared with others were fewer in IBD patients than in healthy twins, especially with disease activity.

Blood samples measuring approximately 2.3 ml were taken per donor. The CDR3 is 17 residues long. The germline V gene has CDR1 KGHSH and CDR2 LQKENI. The specimen was blood. The source of this sequence is a human donor with ulcerative colitis or Crohn's disease, or a healthy co-twin of an affected twin (not recorded which). This chain connects TRBV18 to TRBJ1-1; the TRBD1 assignment by TCRdb is unverifiable without DNA. CDR3: CASSFAGTGGSGTEAFF.